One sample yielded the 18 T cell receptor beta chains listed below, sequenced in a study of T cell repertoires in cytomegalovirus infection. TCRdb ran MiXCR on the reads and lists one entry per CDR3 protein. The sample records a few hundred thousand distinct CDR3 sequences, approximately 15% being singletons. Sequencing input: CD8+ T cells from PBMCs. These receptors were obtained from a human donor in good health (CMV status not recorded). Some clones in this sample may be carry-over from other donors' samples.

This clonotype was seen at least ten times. The CDR3 nucleotides read TGTGCCAGCAGTTTAGGGCCTTACTGGACCGGGGAGCTGTTTTTT. Its translation is CASSLGPYWTGELFF. This sequence joins TRBV28 and TRBJ2-2; no firm D call. Germline assignment: CDR1 MDHEN and CDR2 SYDVKM. Trimming pared 2 bases from V and 5 bases from J, leaving 12 bases between. CDR3 length equals 15 residues.

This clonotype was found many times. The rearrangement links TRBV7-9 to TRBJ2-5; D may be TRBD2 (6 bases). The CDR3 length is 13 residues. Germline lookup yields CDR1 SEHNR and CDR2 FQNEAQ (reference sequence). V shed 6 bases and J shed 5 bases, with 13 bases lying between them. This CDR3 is CASRGRERETQYF. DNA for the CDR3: TGTGCCAGCAGAGGACGGGAGCGTGAGACCCAGTACTTC.

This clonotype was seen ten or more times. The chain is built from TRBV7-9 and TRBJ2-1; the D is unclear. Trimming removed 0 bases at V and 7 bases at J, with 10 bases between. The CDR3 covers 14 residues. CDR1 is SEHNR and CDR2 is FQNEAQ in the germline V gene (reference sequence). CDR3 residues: CASSLAQIGNEQFF. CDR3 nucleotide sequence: TGTGCCAGCAGCTTAGCGCAGATTGGAAATGAGCAGTTCTTC.

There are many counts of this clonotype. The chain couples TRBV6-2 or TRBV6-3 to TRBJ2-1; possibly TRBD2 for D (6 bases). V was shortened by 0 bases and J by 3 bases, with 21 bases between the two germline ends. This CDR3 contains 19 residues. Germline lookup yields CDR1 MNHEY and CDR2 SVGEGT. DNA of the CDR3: TGTGCCAGCAGTTACTCGTTCCCACTAGCCGAATATGGCTACAATGAGCAGTTCTTC. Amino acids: CASSYSFPLAEYGYNEQFF.

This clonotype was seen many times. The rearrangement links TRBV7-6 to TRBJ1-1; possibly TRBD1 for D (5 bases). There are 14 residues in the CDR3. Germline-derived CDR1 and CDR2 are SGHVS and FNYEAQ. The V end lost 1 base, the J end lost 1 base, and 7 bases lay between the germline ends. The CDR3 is CASSLGDRNTEAFF. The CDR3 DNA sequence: TGTGCCAGCAGCTTAGGCGACAGGAACACTGAAGCTTTCTTT.

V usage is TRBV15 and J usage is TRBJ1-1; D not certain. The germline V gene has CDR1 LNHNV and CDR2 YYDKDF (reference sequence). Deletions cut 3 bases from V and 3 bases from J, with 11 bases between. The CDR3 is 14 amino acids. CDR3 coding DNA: TGTGCCACCAGCAGTGACGCCGGATACACTGAAGCTTTCTTT. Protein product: CATSSDAGYTEAFF.

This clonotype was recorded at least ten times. Here the CDR3 DNA reads TGTGCCAGCAGCTTAACTTATGGGGTCCGGTCCTACGAGCAGTACTTC. It specifies CASSLTYGVRSYEQYF. The rearrangement joins TRBV7-2 to TRBJ2-7; D unclear. Germline lookup yields CDR1 SGHTA and CDR2 FQGNSA. Trimming removed 2 bases from V and 1 base from J, with 15 bases in between. This CDR3 has 16 amino acids. The full variable domain, rest sourced from reference TRBV7-2 and TRBJ2-7, is GAGVSQSPSNKVTEKGKDVELRCDPISGHTALYWYRQSLGQGLEFLIYFQGNSAPDKSGLPSDRFSAERTGGSVSTLTIQRTQQEDSAVYLCASSLTYGVRSYEQYFGPGTRLTVT.

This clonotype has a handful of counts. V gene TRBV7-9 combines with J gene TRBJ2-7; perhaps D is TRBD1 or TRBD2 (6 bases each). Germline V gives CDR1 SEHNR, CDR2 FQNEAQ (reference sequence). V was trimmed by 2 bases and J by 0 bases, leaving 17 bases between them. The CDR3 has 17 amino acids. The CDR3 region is CASSLSTGAESSYEQYF. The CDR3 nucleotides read TGTGCCAGCAGCTTAAGCACGGGGGCGGAAAGCTCCTACGAGCAGTACTTC. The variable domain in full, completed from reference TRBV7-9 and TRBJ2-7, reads DTGVSQNPRHKITKRGQNVTFRCDPISEHNRLYWYRQTLGQGPEFLTYFQNEAQLEKSRLLSDRFSAERPKGSFSTLEIQRTEQGDSAMYLCASSLSTGAESSYEQYFGPGTRLTVT.

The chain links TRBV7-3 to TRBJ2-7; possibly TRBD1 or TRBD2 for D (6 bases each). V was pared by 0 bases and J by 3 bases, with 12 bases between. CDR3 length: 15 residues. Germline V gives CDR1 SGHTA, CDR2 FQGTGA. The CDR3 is CASSLTGGSFYEQYF. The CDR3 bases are TGTGCCAGCAGCTTAACAGGGGGGAGTTTCTACGAGCAGTACTTC.

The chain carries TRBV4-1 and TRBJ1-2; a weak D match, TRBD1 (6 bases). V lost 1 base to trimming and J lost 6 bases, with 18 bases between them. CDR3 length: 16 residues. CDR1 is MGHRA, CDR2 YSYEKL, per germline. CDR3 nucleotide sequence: TGCGCCAGCAGCCAAGCGGGCGGACAGTTCGGGAATGGCTACACCTTC. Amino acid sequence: CASSQAGGQFGNGYTF.

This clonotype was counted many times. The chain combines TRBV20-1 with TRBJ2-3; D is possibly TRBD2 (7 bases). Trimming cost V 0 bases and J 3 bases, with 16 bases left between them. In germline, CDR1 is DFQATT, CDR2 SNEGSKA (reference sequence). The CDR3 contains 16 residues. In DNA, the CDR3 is TGCAGTGCTAGAGAATTTACGAGGGGGGGGACAGATACGCAGTATTTT. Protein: CSAREFTRGGTDTQYF.

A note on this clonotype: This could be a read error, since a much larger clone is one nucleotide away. The CDR3 here is CASSYSVEQYF. DNA for the CDR3: TGTGCCAGCAGTTACTCGGTCGAGCAGTACTTC. The chain links TRBV6-2 or TRBV6-3 to TRBJ2-7, with D hard to call. V was clipped by 0 bases and J by 6 bases, with 3 bases between them. The CDR3 totals 11 residues. The germline gives CDR1 MNHEY, CDR2 SVGEGT.

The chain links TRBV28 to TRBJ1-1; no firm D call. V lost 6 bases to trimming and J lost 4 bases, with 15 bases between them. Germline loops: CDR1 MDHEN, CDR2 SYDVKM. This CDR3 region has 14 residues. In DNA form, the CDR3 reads TGTGCCAGCAGACCAAGGACCTCTGGCACTGAAGCTTTCTTT. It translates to CASRPRTSGTEAFF.

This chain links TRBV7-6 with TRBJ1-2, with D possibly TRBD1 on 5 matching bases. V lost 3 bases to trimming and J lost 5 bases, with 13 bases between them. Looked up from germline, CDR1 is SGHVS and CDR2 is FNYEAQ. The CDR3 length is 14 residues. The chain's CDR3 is CASSLALDNYGYTF. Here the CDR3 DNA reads TGTGCCAGCAGCTTGGCCCTGGACAATTATGGCTACACCTTC.

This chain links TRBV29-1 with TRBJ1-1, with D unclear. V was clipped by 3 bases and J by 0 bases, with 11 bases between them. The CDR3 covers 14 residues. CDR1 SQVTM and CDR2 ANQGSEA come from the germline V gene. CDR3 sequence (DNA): TGCAGCGTTGAGCACAGAGTCATGAACACTGAAGCTTTCTTT. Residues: CSVEHRVMNTEAFF.

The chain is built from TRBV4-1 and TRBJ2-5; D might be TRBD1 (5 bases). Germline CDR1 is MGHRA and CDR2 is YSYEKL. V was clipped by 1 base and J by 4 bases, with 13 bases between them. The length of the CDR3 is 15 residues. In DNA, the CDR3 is TGCGCCAGCAGCCAAGTCCCTTACCAGGGAGAGACCCAGTACTTC. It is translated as CASSQVPYQGETQYF.

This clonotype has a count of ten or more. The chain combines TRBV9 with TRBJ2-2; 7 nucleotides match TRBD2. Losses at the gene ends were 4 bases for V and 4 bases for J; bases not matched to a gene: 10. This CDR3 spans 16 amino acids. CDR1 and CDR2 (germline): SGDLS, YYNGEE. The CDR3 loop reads CASSPGRASGTGELFF. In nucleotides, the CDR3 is TGTGCCAGCAGCCCTGGGAGGGCGTCGGGCACCGGGGAGCTGTTTTTT.

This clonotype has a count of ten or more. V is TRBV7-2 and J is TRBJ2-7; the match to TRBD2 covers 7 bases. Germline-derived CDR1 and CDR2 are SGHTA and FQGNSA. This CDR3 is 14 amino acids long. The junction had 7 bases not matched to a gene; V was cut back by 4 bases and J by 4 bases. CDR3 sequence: CASSSTASGYEQYF. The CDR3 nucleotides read TGTGCCAGCAGCTCCACGGCTAGCGGTTACGAGCAGTACTTC.